The sequence of this TCR beta chain was determined in a study of cytomegalovirus exposure and HLA in healthy donors. Points from the study as a whole: Some highly shared sequence variants likely arose as a pipeline artifact. Common viral pathogens (according to a later analysis) appeared linked to several of the most significant clusters. A later analysis linked a missense variant in DCLRE1C to the trimming of TCR beta V and J genes.

PCR was performed using 60 Vbeta and 13 Jbeta primers. Measured with immunoSEQ multiplex PCR; TCRdb has only the in-frame clones, and not every one. The table shows about 160,000 clones, with 70% to 90% occurring only once. This clone was recorded once. Its specificity is not known. CDR1 and CDR2 (germline): MNHEY, SVGAGI. The ends lost 2 bases at V and 5 bases at J; junction bases unmatched: 5. CDR3 length: 14 amino acids. Among the donors, all were healthy bone marrow donors. Sequencing used PBMCs. The source of this sequence is a man aged 18 to 29 in good health and CMV-seropositive. V usage is TRBV6-5 and J usage is TRBJ2-7; 8 nucleotides agree with TRBD1. The CDR3 sequence is CASSYAQTGDEQYF. The CDR3 region has the DNA TGTGCCAGCAGTTACGCACAGACAGGGGACGAGCAGTACTTC.